This entry features one T cell receptor beta chain sequence. Its target is not known. Trimming took 4 bases from V and 2 from J; bases not matched to a gene: 7. This CDR3 region has 15 residues. CDR1 and CDR2 from the germline V gene are MNHEY and SVGAGI. Profiling relied on immunoSEQ multiplex PCR, and the TCRdb table lists in-frame clones only, not all of them. The sample holds over 120,000 clones; approximately 80% are singletons and the top ten take approximately 7.6%. The data originate from a study of cytotoxic CD8 clonotypes in ibrutinib-treated CLL. For the study at large: Under twelve relapsed/refractory, some 16 treatment-naive; roughly 18 IGHV unmutated.

Study-wide findings and caveats: Treatment saw public clonotypes, which were uncommon, either contract or stay stable. Measured clonality at baseline was greater than in age-matched healthy donors and tracked with circulating CD8+ T-cell counts. Ibrutinib response saw clonality rise, and progression saw it return toward baseline.

The chain combines TRBV6-5 with TRBJ2-7, with 8 positions matching TRBD2. The source is a human donor with chronic lymphocytic leukemia. Sequencing used PBMCs, obtained after 36 months of ibrutinib treatment. CDR3 DNA: TGTGCCAGCAGTTGGCAGCGGGAGTTCCCCTACGAGCAGTACTTC. It yields the protein CASSWQREFPYEQYF.